This TCR beta chain was retrieved from a study of blood T cell repertoires in COVID-19. In assigning cohorts, the study relied on participant-reported clinical history. The assay was immunoSEQ multiplex PCR, and TCRdb's table has in-frame clones only and misses some. The sample consists of fewer than 350,000 clones, about nine tenths of them appearing once. The receptor's source is a woman between 35 and 50 years old who had recovered from COVID-19. Sequencing input: PBMCs or T cells enriched from blood (not recorded which).

CDR3 protein: CASRAGGEETQYF. In DNA, the CDR3 is TGTGCCAGCAGGGCGGGGGGGGAAGAGACCCAGTACTTC. This chain links TRBV6-5 with TRBJ2-5, with 9 bases identical to TRBD2. The ends lost 6 bases at V and 3 bases at J; junction bases unmatched: 2. Germline-derived CDR1 and CDR2 are MNHEY and SVGAGI. This CDR3 contains 13 residues.